In its sample, the clone carrying this TCR beta chain was seen a few times. The sample comes from a study of blood T cell repertoires in COVID-19. About the research overall: COVID-19 samples, acute and convalescent, were from the United States, Italy and Spain. Nucleic acid was either cDNA or gDNA, and it came from T cells, B-cell-depleted T cells, or PBMCs.

Per the study methods: Reference gene primer amplification yielded estimated nucleated cell counts. Sequencing was performed with immunoSEQ multiplex PCR; in TCRdb, only in-frame clones are kept and a portion is missing. V and J calls and clone size are as listed in that table; D and trimming were resolved from the DNA. The sample consists of about 190,000 clones, around 86% of them appearing once. Unmatched junction bases numbered 5, after V lost 3 bases and J lost 5 bases. Germline CDR1 and CDR2: SGHNT and YYREEE (reference sequence). This CDR3 has 14 residues. This receptor was taken from a woman aged 25 to 45 with active or convalescent COVID-19. The chain joins TRBV5-4 to TRBJ2-1; 7 bases line up with TRBD2. Input material: peripheral blood. In DNA form, the CDR3 reads TGTGCCAGCAGCTCTCGCCTAGCGGACAATGAGCAGTTCTTC. It translates to CASSSRLADNEQFF.